This passage covers 21 T cell receptor beta chains from one sample sequenced in a study of cytomegalovirus exposure and HLA in healthy donors (dated by TCRdb to about 2017). The receptor library was made with the immunoSEQ multiplex PCR assay. For the multiplex PCR, a mixture combining 60 forward primers for TCR Vbeta segments and 13 reverse primers for TCR Jbeta segments was used. Here the immuneACCESS table is served through TCRdb, limited to in-frame sequences with V and J called. Missing clones are a known gap in these copies; in checked studies unresolved V genes cover under half, and the rest lacks a known reason. The sample records about 170,000 clones, about 72% of which are singletons. Of the sample, 1.5% falls within the top ten clones. The material sequenced was PBMCs. These TCRs come from a girl between 10 and 17 years old in good health and CMV-seronegative.

The chain joins TRBV6-1 to TRBJ1-1, with D uncertain. Trimming removed 2 bases at V and 3 bases at J, with 16 bases between. The CDR3 is 16 residues long. Looked up from germline, CDR1 is MNHNS and CDR2 is SASEGT. The CDR3 bases are TGTGCCAGCAGTGAATTCATAGCGGGCGGGGACACTGAAGCTTTCTTT. Translated, it gives CASSEFIAGGDTEAFF.

The rearrangement links TRBV18 to TRBJ2-7; a weak D match, TRBD1 (6 bases). The CDR3 totals 15 residues. The V gene lost 4 bases and the J gene lost 4 bases, with 17 bases spanning the gap. From germline, CDR1 is KGHSH and CDR2 LQKENI. As DNA, the CDR3 is TGTGCCAGCTCACTAGGTCTGGCAGGGGTATACGAGCAGTACTTC. Protein sequence: CASSLGLAGVYEQYF.

V and J are TRBV4-1 and TRBJ1-1; D gene uncertain. The CDR3 extends over 15 amino acids. The germline V gene encodes CDR1 MGHRA and CDR2 YSYEKL. V gave up 3 bases and J gave up 0 bases, with 11 bases separating them. The CDR3 loop reads CASSQGLVLNTEAFF. CDR3 coding DNA: TGCGCCAGCAGCCAGGGCTTGGTTCTGAACACTGAAGCTTTCTTT.

The chain is built from TRBV2 and TRBJ2-1, with 8 bases fitting TRBD2. The CDR3 consists of 12 residues. V was pared by 11 bases and J by 8 bases, with 8 bases of the junction left unmatched. CDR1 is SNHLY and CDR2 is FYNNEI in the germline V gene. Here the CDR3 DNA reads TGTGCCTGTAGCGGGGAAATAGATGAGCAGTTCTTC. This sequence encodes CACSGEIDEQFF.

The chain employs TRBV6-1 and TRBJ1-2; a weak D match, TRBD1 (6 bases). Germline loops: CDR1 MNHNS, CDR2 SASEGT. V was shortened by 4 bases and J by 4 bases, with 16 bases between the two germline ends. CDR3 length: 15 residues. The CDR3 loop is CASSGPLGQPYGYTF. CDR3 nucleotide sequence: TGTGCCAGCAGTGGACCCCTCGGACAGCCCTATGGCTACACCTTC.

J is TRBJ1-1 and V is TRBV19; maybe TRBD1 (5 bases). The germline V and J ends were trimmed by 7 bases and 7 bases, with 19 bases remaining between them. This CDR3 has 14 amino acids. CDR1 LNHDA and CDR2 SQIVND come from the germline V gene (reference sequence). The CDR3 spells CASNRSPRESEAFF. CDR3 sequence (DNA): TGTGCCAGTAACCGATCGCCCAGGGAAAGTGAAGCTTTCTTT.

The chain recombines TRBV19 with TRBJ1-1; 10 bases fit TRBD1. The CDR3 spans 16 residues. V gave up 2 bases and J gave up 5 bases; unmatched junction bases: 8. Per the germline V gene, CDR1 is LNHDA and CDR2 is SQIVND (reference sequence). The CDR3 nucleotides read TGTGCCAGTAGTATATTTTTGGGACAGGGGTCGACTGAAGCTTTCTTT. Its translation is CASSIFLGQGSTEAFF.

The genes are TRBV9 and TRBJ1-1; TRBD1 might be the D (6 bases). V lost 3 bases and J 1 base, leaving 16 bases between the germline ends. The germline V gene encodes CDR1 SGDLS and CDR2 YYNGEE. This CDR3 spans 16 amino acids. CDR3 loop: CASSAEGGARNTEAFF. CDR3 DNA: TGTGCCAGCAGCGCAGAGGGGGGGGCCAGGAACACTGAAGCTTTCTTT.

The chain recombines TRBV27 with TRBJ2-3; D may be TRBD2 (6 bases). V was shortened by 6 bases and J by 4 bases, with 20 bases between the two germline ends. In germline, CDR1 is MNHEY, CDR2 SMNVEV (reference sequence). The CDR3 runs 16 residues. As DNA, the CDR3 is TGTGCCAGCAGCGATACGACTAGGGGAGTGGCAGATACGCAGTATTTT. Its protein is CASSDTTRGVADTQYF.

This sequence joins TRBV7-9 and TRBJ2-2; perhaps TRBD1 as D (5 bases). Trimming removed 1 base at V and 3 bases at J, with 12 bases between. The CDR3 totals 16 residues. Germline-derived CDR1 and CDR2 are SEHNR and FQNEAQ (reference sequence). The CDR3 bases are TGTGCCAGCAGCTTAGAAGAGACAGTGGACACCGGGGAGCTGTTTTTT. This translates into CASSLEETVDTGELFF.

V gene TRBV11-3 combines with J gene TRBJ2-7; 8 bases align to TRBD1. Germline-derived CDR1 and CDR2 are SGHNT and YENEEA. The CDR3 extends over 13 amino acids. The V and J ends lost 5 bases and 7 bases, in that order; junction bases with no gene match: 7. CDR3 nucleotides: TGTGCCAGCAGCCGGGACAGGTTTGGAGAGCAGTACTTC. Residues: CASSRDRFGEQYF.

The chain couples TRBV6-5 to TRBJ1-2, with D perhaps TRBD1 (5 bases). V gave up 6 bases and J gave up 5 bases, with 19 bases separating them. The CDR3 covers 15 residues. Looked up from germline, CDR1 is MNHEY and CDR2 is SVGAGI. The chain's CDR3 is CASRPRVGGGYGYTF. The DNA of the CDR3 is TGTGCCAGCAGGCCCCGGGTGGGGGGAGGATATGGCTACACCTTC.

The chain has TRBV29-1 and TRBJ1-2, with 11 bases that match TRBD1. Germline V gene lookup returns CDR1 SQVTM and CDR2 ANQGSEA. J was trimmed by 8 bases and V by 7 bases; bases with no gene match: 6. The CDR3 contains 12 residues. The CDR3 DNA follows: TGCAGCGCTGCGGACAGGGGGCACGGCTACACCTTC. Encoded protein: CSAADRGHGYTF.

The chain joins TRBV9 to TRBJ1-2, with TRBD1 as a possible D gene (6 bases). V was shortened by 4 bases and J by 8 bases, with 15 bases between the two germline ends. The CDR3 contains 13 residues. CDR1 SGDLS and CDR2 YYNGEE come from the germline V gene. The CDR3 region has the DNA TGTGCCAGCAGCACCATCAGGGGCTTGGGCTACACCTTC. Amino acids: CASSTIRGLGYTF. Complete variable domain (other parts from reference TRBV9 and TRBJ1-2): DSGVTQTPKHLITATGQRVTLRCSPRSGDLSVYWYQQSLDQGLQFLIQYYNGEERAKGNILERFSAQQFPDLHSELNLSSLELGDSALYFCASSTIRGLGYTFGSGTRLTVV.

The chain is built from TRBV9 and TRBJ2-1; 12 nucleotides agree with TRBD2. Losses at the gene ends were 2 bases for V and 4 bases for J; bases not matched to a gene: 1. The length of the CDR3 is 15 residues. CDR1 and CDR2 from the germline V gene are SGDLS and YYNGEE. CDR3 nucleotide sequence: TGTGCCAGCAGCGTCCTAGCGGGGGGGTACAATGAGCAGTTCTTC. Translating gives CASSVLAGGYNEQFF. Full variable domain (outside the CDR3, taken from reference TRBV9 and TRBJ2-1): DSGVTQTPKHLITATGQRVTLRCSPRSGDLSVYWYQQSLDQGLQFLIQYYNGEERAKGNILERFSAQQFPDLHSELNLSSLELGDSALYFCASSVLAGGYNEQFFGPGTRLTVL.

The J gene is TRBJ2-3, the V gene TRBV5-1; unclear D gene. Germline V CDR1 and CDR2: SGHRS, YFSETQ. V shed 4 bases and J shed 0 bases, with 18 bases lying between them. The CDR3 is 17 amino acids. The chain's CDR3 is CASSTFPTAASTDTQYF. The CDR3 DNA follows: TGCGCCAGCAGCACCTTCCCCACAGCCGCTAGCACAGATACGCAGTATTTT.

V is TRBV6-6 and J is TRBJ1-5; no firm D call. Germline loops: CDR1 MNHNY, CDR2 SVGAGI (reference sequence). The CDR3 extends over 15 amino acids. Trimming stripped 5 bases from V and 4 bases from J, with 15 bases between. The CDR3 loop reads CASSIGESRNQPQHF. The CDR3 nucleotides are TGTGCCAGCAGTATTGGGGAGAGCCGAAATCAGCCCCAGCATTTT.

This clone was seen a few times. This sample includes further DNA sequences coding for the same CDR3. V gene TRBV7-9 combines with J gene TRBJ1-5; D might be TRBD1 (5 bases). V was shortened by 3 bases and J by 6 bases, with 9 bases between the two germline ends. Germline V gives CDR1 SEHNR, CDR2 FQNEAQ (reference sequence). This CDR3 comprises 13 residues. This CDR3 reads CASSLGGSQPQHF. CDR3 DNA sequence: TGTGCCAGCAGCTTGGGGGGTAGTCAGCCCCAGCATTTT.

The J gene is TRBJ1-5, the V gene TRBV27; D might be TRBD1 (5 bases). Per germline, CDR1 MNHEY and CDR2 SMNVEV (reference sequence). The CDR3 length is 17 residues. The V and J ends lost 1 base and 2 bases respectively, with 15 bases between them. This CDR3 is CASSLWSPGMGNQPQHF. The CDR3 DNA follows: TGTGCCAGCAGTTTATGGTCCCCAGGGATGGGCAATCAGCCCCAGCATTTT.

This clone was seen a handful of times. V is TRBV6-5 and J is TRBJ2-3; TRBD2 agrees at 11 bases. J lost 0 bases, V lost 4 bases, and 3 bases had no gene match. Germline loops: CDR1 MNHEY, CDR2 SVGAGI. There are 16 residues in the CDR3. The CDR3 is CASSLLAGASTDTQYF. The CDR3 DNA is TGTGCCAGCAGTTTACTAGCGGGGGCTAGCACAGATACGCAGTATTTT.

This chain links TRBV4-1 with TRBJ2-5; perhaps TRBD1 as D (5 bases). V was cut by 0 bases and J by 7 bases, with 18 bases left in between. The CDR3 loop spans 16 amino acids. Per the germline V gene, CDR1 is MGHRA and CDR2 is YSYEKL. The CDR3 reads CASSQDPAPGSSTQYF. In DNA form, the CDR3 reads TGCGCCAGCAGCCAAGATCCGGCCCCAGGGTCGTCGACCCAGTACTTC.